These 11 T cell receptor beta chains originate from one sample sequenced in a study of T cells in women clearing cervical HPV infection. TCRdb keeps only in-frame clones here, not all; method: immunoSEQ multiplex PCR. The sample totals some 16,000 clones. The sample taken for sequencing was blood buffy coat. These receptors were collected from a woman aged 18-69 years with a cervical HPV16 infection that either progressed to CIN3+ or cleared (not recorded which).

As to this clone: From the germline J gene comes the end of the CDR3, since the read stops 3 residues before it. The J gene is TRBJ2-7, the V gene TRBV6-1, with D maybe TRBD1 (6 bases). CDR1 is MNHNS, CDR2 SASEGT, per germline. V lost 1 base and J 6 bases, leaving 16 bases between the germline ends. The CDR3 runs 15 residues. CDR3 in amino acids: CASSEVQGLFGEQYF. The covered CDR3 bases are TGTGCCAGCAGTGAAGTACAGGGTCTTTTTGGCGAG.

Comment on this clone: A junction end diverges from the germline sequence, so it may reflect a read error. The CDR3 extends 3 residues past the end of the read, so its final part is completed from the germline J gene. The gene calls are TRBV2 and TRBJ1-5; 7 bases match TRBD1. CDR1 SNHLY and CDR2 FYNNEI come from the germline V gene. The CDR3 covers 14 residues. The chain's CDR3 is CANSSGTVNQPQHF. CDR3 DNA (partial): TGTGCCAACAGTTCCGGGACAGTCAATCAGCCC.

The CDR3 protein is CASSGGGFANGYTF. CDR3 DNA (partial): TGTGCCAGCAGCGGCGGGGGTTTCGCTAATGGC. The chain is built from TRBV5-6 and TRBJ1-2; weak D call: TRBD1 (5 bases). The read is 3 residues too short to cover the CDR3 end, so that end is filled in from the germline J gene. The CDR3 has 14 amino acids. The germline V and J ends were trimmed by 4 bases and 6 bases, with 16 bases remaining between them. In germline, CDR1 is SGHDT, CDR2 YYEEEE.

CDR3 region: CATSRVPGNEQFF. CDR3 DNA (partial): TGTGCCACCAGCAGAGTCCCGGGCAATGAG. The V call is TRBV15, the J call TRBJ2-1, with D unresolved. Sequencing ends 3 residues short of the CDR3 end; the germline J gene provides the rest. The CDR3 length is 13 residues. Trimming took off 1 base at V and 6 bases at J, with 7 bases between the two ends. Per the germline V gene, CDR1 is LNHNV and CDR2 is YYDKDF (reference sequence).

Of note for this clone: Read coverage stops 3 residues before the CDR3 terminus; the germline J gene supplies the remainder. The V gene is TRBV4-1, the J gene TRBJ1-2; the match to TRBD1 covers 7 bases. This CDR3 contains 16 residues. The junction had 5 bases not matched to a gene; V was cut back by 1 base and J by 0 bases. Germline CDR1 MGHRA, CDR2 YSYEKL. This CDR3 reads CASSQAQGNTNYGYTF. Partial CDR3 DNA: TGCGCCAGCAGCCAAGCACAGGGGAATACTAACTATGGC.

CDR3 in amino acids: CSASGQGALGGYTF. Incomplete CDR3 DNA: TGCAGTGCTTCTGGACAGGGCGCCCTAGGGGGC. The chain employs TRBV20-1 and TRBJ1-2; 8 nucleotides agree with TRBD1. The sequence runs out 3 residues before the end of the CDR3; the remainder is reconstructed from the germline J gene. Germline V gene data show CDR1 as DFQATT and CDR2 as SNEGSKA (reference sequence). The CDR3 length is 14 residues.

A word on this clone: The observed sequence ends 3 residues before the CDR3 terminus, with the missing tail filled in from the germline J gene. The V and J genes are TRBV18 and TRBJ2-1; tentative D call: TRBD1 (6 bases). Trimming pared 8 bases from V and 8 bases from J, leaving 19 bases between. Looked up from germline, CDR1 is KGHSH and CDR2 is LQKENI. The CDR3 length is 14 residues. Incomplete CDR3 DNA: TGTGCCAGCCGCGCCCCTTTACAGGGCGATGAG. Its translation is CASRAPLQGDE. Given in full, the CDR3 is CASRAPLQGDEQFF.

Points on this clone: The missing CDR3 end, 3 residues past where the read stops, is filled in from the germline J gene. The chain recombines TRBV30 with TRBJ1-2; D is possibly TRBD1 (5 bases). The CDR3 runs to 11 residues. CDR1 is GTSNPN and CDR2 is SVGIG in the germline V gene (reference sequence). Trimming cost V 7 bases and J 4 bases, with 10 bases left between them. The CDR3 loop is CALTAPYGYTF. The covered CDR3 bases are TGTGCCTTGACAGCCCCCTATGGC.

Comments on this clone: The read terminates 3 residues before the CDR3 end, so the remaining end is supplied by the germline J gene. V gene TRBV19 combines with J gene TRBJ1-5, with D perhaps TRBD1 (6 bases). CDR1 and CDR2 (germline): LNHDA, SQIVND (reference sequence). This CDR3 is built from 15 residues. Trimming stripped 5 bases from V and 2 bases from J, with 13 bases between. This CDR3 reads CASSLQGRGNQPQHF. CDR3 bases read: TGTGCCAGTAGTTTACAGGGTCGGGGCAATCAGCCC.

Note on this clone: The missing CDR3 end, 3 residues past where the read stops, is filled in from the germline J gene. This rearrangement joins TRBV9 to TRBJ2-1; weak D call: TRBD2 (6 bases). The V and J ends lost 0 bases and 7 bases respectively, with 11 bases between them. CDR1 SGDLS and CDR2 YYNGEE come from the germline V gene. The CDR3 length is 14 residues. The CDR3 protein is CASSVVGLNNEQFF. The DNA read from the CDR3 is TGTGCCAGCAGCGTAGTGGGACTGAATAATGAG.

Details on this clone: The read terminates 3 residues before the CDR3 end, so the remaining end is supplied by the germline J gene. J is TRBJ1-2 and V is TRBV2; 7 nucleotides line up with TRBD1. Looked up from germline, CDR1 is SNHLY and CDR2 is FYNNEI. This CDR3 is built from 14 residues. V lost 5 bases, J lost 5 bases, and 8 bases stayed unmatched. The sequenced CDR3 bases are TGTGCCAGCAGTCCGACAGGGACCTTGTATGGC. This translates into CASSPTGTLYG. The full CDR3 reads CASSPTGTLYGYTF.